This is a list of T cell receptor beta chains from one sample in a study of blood T cell repertoires in COVID-19. Data came from immunoSEQ multiplex PCR; TCRdb stores just in-frame clones and leaves some out. The sample holds around 81,000 clones; approximately 80% are singletons and the top ten take around 13%. Sequences were obtained from peripheral blood. The receptors come from a human donor in a cohort sampled during active COVID-19. Each CDR3 is given with its conserved first and last residue. Fields, in order: D gene, clone size, J gene, V gene, CDR3 protein, CDR3 DNA. D genes are given only for firm matches. Clone sizes are given selectively: once, few, many, or a class where the clone is expanded.

TRBD1 | . | TRBJ2-6 | TRBV7-3 | CASSSDRGSNVLTF | TGTGCCAGCAGCTCTGACAGGGGTAGCAACGTCCTGACTTTC
. | . | TRBJ2-7 | TRBV28 | CASNRRSISYEQYF | TGTGCCAGCAACCGGAGGTCCATTTCCTACGAGCAGTACTTC
TRBD1 | . | TRBJ1-2 | TRBV4-1 | CASSQDHLRDRVFGYTF | TGCGCCAGCAGCCAAGATCACCTCCGGGACAGGGTTTTCGGCTACACCTTC
. | once | TRBJ1-1 | TRBV7-8 | CASSLVGGNTEAFF | TGTGCCAGCAGCTTAGTCGGGGGGAACACTGAAGCTTTCTTT
TRBD1 | . | TRBJ1-4 | TRBV18 | CASSPSTGFNEKLFF | TGTGCCAGCTCACCATCGACAGGGTTTAATGAAAAACTGTTTTTT
TRBD1 | few | TRBJ1-4 | TRBV11-1 | CASSPRGRDEKLFF | TGTGCCAGCAGCCCTAGGGGGCGCGATGAAAAACTGTTTTTT
. | . | TRBJ2-2 | TRBV5-1 | CASSLREWNTGELFF | TGCGCCAGCAGCTTGCGAGAATGGAACACCGGGGAGCTGTTTTTT
. | . | TRBJ2-5 | TRBV4-2 | CASSQAAGETQYF | TGTGCCAGCAGCCAAGCCGCGGGAGAGACCCAGTACTTC
TRBD1 | . | TRBJ2-6 | TRBV2 | CASSPLWDRGTTGANVLTF | TGTGCCAGCAGCCCCCTTTGGGACAGGGGTACTACTGGGGCCAACGTCCTGACTTTC
. | . | TRBJ2-5 | TRBV27 | CASSKRIQETQYF | TGTGCCAGCAGTAAGCGAATTCAAGAGACCCAGTACTTC
. | . | TRBJ1-1 | TRBV9 | CASSVGGVGTEAFF | TGTGCCAGCAGCGTAGGCGGGGTGGGAACTGAAGCTTTCTTT
. | . | TRBJ1-6 | TRBV28 | CASSLQRGYNSPLHF | TGTGCCAGCAGTTTACAACGGGGGTATAATTCACCCCTCCACTTT
TRBD1 | . | TRBJ1-1 | TRBV7-9 | CASSTYRGSNTEAFF | TGTGCCAGCAGCACCTACAGGGGGTCGAACACTGAAGCTTTCTTT
. | . | TRBJ1-1 | TRBV7-9 | CASSLDSTAEAFF | TGTGCCAGCAGCTTAGATTCTACGGCTGAAGCTTTCTTT
. | . | TRBJ2-3 | TRBV11-3 | CASSSPNTDTQYF | TGTGCCAGCAGCTCCCCAAACACAGATACGCAGTATTTT
TRBD1 | . | TRBJ1-5 | TRBV6-2/TRBV6-3 | CASSSLLWAGGDQPQHF | TGTGCCAGCAGCTCCCTTTTGTGGGCAGGGGGCGATCAGCCCCAGCATTTT
TRBD1 | . | TRBJ1-4 | TRBV6-5 | CASRQGPSNEKLFF | TGTGCCAGCAGACAGGGGCCTTCTAATGAAAAACTGTTTTTT
. | . | TRBJ1-2 | TRBV5-4 | CASSPGDKVVNGYTF | TGTGCCAGCAGCCCCGGGGATAAGGTGGTTAATGGCTACACCTTC
TRBD1 | . | TRBJ1-4 | TRBV6-5 | CASSYSGTGNEKLFF | TGTGCCAGCAGTTACTCCGGGACAGGGAATGAAAAACTGTTTTTT
. | . | TRBJ1-2 | TRBV27 | CASSLEGASGGYTF | TGTGCCAGCAGTTTAGAGGGCGCCTCGGGAGGCTACACCTTC
TRBD2 | . | TRBJ2-7 | TRBV27 | CASSLSTSAVNEQYF | TGTGCCAGCAGTTTATCGACTAGCGCGGTAAACGAGCAGTACTTC
. | . | TRBJ1-1 | TRBV3-1/TRBV3-2 | CASSPPRVAVGEAFF | TGTGCCAGCAGCCCACCCAGGGTCGCAGTTGGTGAAGCTTTCTTT
. | . | TRBJ1-2 | TRBV6-6 | CASRSDATNYGYTF | TGTGCCAGCAGATCCGATGCGACTAACTATGGCTACACCTTC
TRBD2 | once | TRBJ2-7 | TRBV2 | CASRNSGGNYEQYF | TGTGCCAGCAGAAATAGCGGGGGGAACTACGAGCAGTACTTC
. | . | TRBJ1-5 | TRBV4-2 | CASSQDPGSGQPQHF | TGTGCCAGCAGCCAAGACCCGGGGTCTGGTCAGCCCCAGCATTTT
TRBD1 | . | TRBJ1-3 | TRBV3-1/TRBV3-2 | CASSQGTGQGNTIYF | TGTGCCAGCAGCCAAGGGACAGGACAAGGAAACACCATATATTTT
TRBD1 | . | TRBJ2-7 | TRBV5-5 | CASSLSTGVDEQYF | TGTGCCAGCAGCTTGAGTACAGGGGTCGACGAGCAGTACTTC
TRBD2 | . | TRBJ2-4 | TRBV3-1/TRBV3-2 | CASSHSGGATLAKNIQYF | TGTGCCAGCAGCCACAGCGGGGGGGCGACTCTAGCCAAAAACATTCAGTACTTC
. | once | TRBJ1-1 | TRBV11-2 | CASREGANTEAFF | TGTGCCAGCAGAGAAGGGGCGAACACTGAAGCTTTCTTT
TRBD1 | . | TRBJ1-2 | TRBV3-1/TRBV3-2 | CASSQDWETGLGYTF | TGTGCCAGCAGCCAAGATTGGGAGACAGGGCTTGGCTACACCTTC
. | . | TRBJ2-1 | TRBV11-3 | CASSSSTGSHRNEQFF | TGTGCCAGCAGCTCCTCGACAGGATCCCACCGCAATGAGCAGTTCTTC
TRBD1 | . | TRBJ1-1 | TRBV5-1 | CASSQQGAITEAFF | TGCGCCAGCAGCCAACAGGGGGCGATCACTGAAGCTTTCTTT
. | once | TRBJ2-1 | TRBV3-1/TRBV3-2 | CASSQDESARSYNEQFF | TGTGCCAGCAGCCAAGACGAAAGCGCCCGCTCCTACAATGAGCAGTTCTTC
. | . | TRBJ1-1 | TRBV2 | CASRVLQVVSTEAFF | TGTGCCAGCAGAGTACTTCAGGTAGTGAGCACTGAAGCTTTCTTT
TRBD2 | . | TRBJ2-1 | TRBV7-3 | CASSSTSGGRNEQFF | TGTGCCAGCAGCTCTACTAGCGGGGGACGCAATGAGCAGTTCTTC
TRBD1 | . | TRBJ1-5 | TRBV18 | CASSPGAGGQPQHF | TGTGCCAGCTCACCAGGGGCAGGGGGCCAGCCCCAGCATTTT
. | . | TRBJ1-3 | TRBV5-6 | CASSLRGFSGNTIYF | TGTGCCAGCAGCTTGCGGGGTTTCTCTGGAAACACCATATATTTT
. | . | TRBJ1-2 | TRBV2 | CASSDRGLFGYTF | TGTGCCAGCAGTGACAGGGGTCTCTTTGGCTACACCTTC
. | . | TRBJ2-7 | TRBV27 | CASSLFPLASGAYEQYF | TGTGCCAGCAGTTTATTTCCCCTAGCGTCCGGTGCCTACGAGCAGTACTTC
TRBD1 | . | TRBJ2-7 | TRBV6-5 | CASVSTGTGEQYF | TGTGCCAGCGTCTCGACAGGGACGGGGGAGCAGTACTTC
TRBD1 | . | TRBJ1-1 | TRBV20-1 | CSANPQGRGEF | TGCAGTGCAAACCCACAGGGGCGCGGTGAATTT
. | . | TRBJ2-7 | TRBV5-1 | CASSFEPELFGQYF | TGCGCCAGCAGCTTCGAGCCCGAACTGTTTGGGCAGTACTTC
. | . | TRBJ1-2 | TRBV12-3/TRBV12-4 | CASSLGQNYGYTF | TGTGCCAGCAGTTTAGGACAGAACTATGGCTACACCTTC
. | . | TRBJ1-2 | TRBV7-9 | CASTPPGGRSYGYTF | TGTGCCAGCACCCCACCGGGGGGGAGATCCTATGGCTACACCTTC
. | . | TRBJ2-3 | TRBV2 | CARGGPRTDTQYF | TGTGCCAGGGGGGGGCCTCGCACAGATACGCAGTATTTT
. | . | TRBJ1-5 | TRBV7-8 | CASSLGAPYSNQPQHF | TGTGCCAGCAGCTTGGGGGCACCTTATAGCAATCAGCCCCAGCATTTT
. | . | TRBJ2-1 | TRBV2 | CASSRDSLSYNEQFF | TGTGCCAGCAGCCGGGACTCCCTTTCCTACAATGAGCAGTTCTTC
. | . | TRBJ1-5 | TRBV10-3 | CAYSRGRNQPQHF | TGTGCCTATTCCCGAGGGCGGAATCAGCCCCAGCATTTT
. | . | TRBJ1-3 | TRBV19 | CASSVSWSSGNTIYF | TGTGCCAGTAGTGTCTCATGGAGCTCTGGAAACACCATATATTTT
TRBD1 | . | TRBJ1-5 | TRBV28 | CASSSRGQGARVPQHF | TGTGCCAGCAGTTCCAGGGGACAGGGGGCGCGTGTGCCCCAGCATTTT
TRBD2 | . | TRBJ2-2 | TRBV3-1/TRBV3-2 | CASSATSGGAGGELFF | TGTGCCAGCAGCGCGACTAGCGGGGGGGCTGGCGGGGAGCTGTTTTTT
. | many | TRBJ2-2 | TRBV24-1 | CATSDRTANTGELFF | TGTGCCACCAGTGACAGAACCGCGAACACCGGGGAGCTGTTTTTT
TRBD2 | . | TRBJ2-3 | TRBV24-1 | CATSDSTLAGADTQYF | TGTGCCACCAGTGATAGTACACTAGCGGGGGCAGATACGCAGTATTTT